This T cell receptor beta chain is from a study of T cell repertoires in cytomegalovirus infection. Study overall: The public TCR beta signatures pointed to both CMV infection and matching HLA type.

TCRdb analysed the reads with MiXCR anew, one entry per CDR3 protein. The table shows about 900,000 distinct CDR3 sequences, with less than 40% occurring only once. The CDR3 length is 14 residues. Per germline, CDR1 SEHNR and CDR2 FQNEAQ (reference sequence). V lost 2 bases, J lost 4 bases, and 9 bases lay in between. On this clonotype itself: Antigen specificity is unknown.

Study-level results: HLA-C-restricted, CMV-specific TCR beta clonotypes were dominant ex vivo.

This material consisted of cultured CD8+ T cells from PBMCs, taken from culture after CMV antigen stimulation. The TCR comes from a human donor in good health (CMV status not recorded). Some clones in this sample may be carry-over from other donors' samples. V is TRBV7-9 and J is TRBJ2-1; D gene ambiguous. The CDR3 here is CASSLLTPYNEQFF. The CDR3 DNA reads as TGTGCCAGCAGCTTACTAACCCCTTACAATGAGCAGTTCTTC.